The clone carrying this TCR beta chain was detected a few times. This record belongs to a study of T-cell reconstitution after alpha-beta-depleted transplantation in children. Library preparation (for TCRbeta) was performed with unique molecular identifiers. TCRdb re-called the PCR reads with MiXCR, one entry per CDR3 protein. The sample lists some 200,000 distinct CDR3 sequences, approximately 8.4% occurring once. Trimming took off 8 bases at V and 7 bases at J, with 17 bases between the two ends. CDR1 LNHDA and CDR2 SQIVND come from the germline V gene (reference sequence). The CDR3 totals 13 residues.

Sequencing used PBMCs, mostly from graft donor cells, obtained 360 days after TCRalphabeta/CD19-depleted stem cell transplant. The gene calls are TRBV19 and TRBJ1-2, with D perhaps TRBD1 (6 bases). The TCR originated in a male patient between 2 and 15 years old who had a stem cell transplant for acute myeloid leukemia, so the T cells may come from the graft donor. The CDR3 loop is CASHTGQLPGYTF. Written as DNA, the CDR3 is TGTGCCAGTCACACAGGACAGCTCCCTGGCTACACCTTC.